This T cell receptor (beta chain) comes out of a study of CD8+CD57+ T cells in acquired aplastic anemia. This clonotype was seen at least ten times. Its target is not known. Investigators profiled TCR beta VDJ and CDR3 from genomic DNA template. TCRdb re-called the reads through MiXCR, storing one row per CDR3 protein. The sample lists approximately 130,000 distinct CDR3 sequences, 41% occurring once. Trimming pared 7 bases from V and 13 bases from J, leaving 22 bases between. Germline CDR1 reads MNHNS; CDR2 reads SASEGT. The CDR3 length is 13 residues. Study results and caveats: Patients and controls shared nearly 30 CD8+ CDR3 sequences, highly expressed in patients.

Material: sorted CD4+, CD8+, or CD8+CD57+ T cells (not recorded which) from PBMCs. The chain is built from TRBV6-1 and TRBJ2-5; tentatively, D is TRBD1 (6 bases). The sequence came from a human donor in good health, serving as a control. This chain's CDR3 is CASTYSTRGVVYF. The CDR3 DNA reads as TGTGCCAGCACCTATTCAACCAGGGGAGTCGTGTACTTC.